The clone carrying this T cell receptor (beta chain) was seen only a few times. As yet, its antigen is unknown. This sample was included in a study of early T cells in non-severe SARS-CoV-2 infection. Turning to the study itself: Bulk RNA isolated from unsorted whole blood underwent sequencing; chains were not paired. Overall study results and limits: There was a bias toward anti-spike CD8 responses in VDJdb matching, which missed private and CD4 specificities.

Individual cDNA molecules each received unique molecular identifiers attached to them. TCRdb itself ran the 5' RACE reads through MiXCR, one entry per CDR3 protein. The sample consists of over 85,000 distinct CDR3 sequences, approximately 17% of them appearing once. The CDR3 loop spans 15 amino acids. The germline CDR1 and CDR2 sequences are MNHNS and SASEGT. The V and J ends lost 5 bases and 0 bases respectively, with 12 bases between them. The sample taken for sequencing was whole blood. This TCR was sampled from an adult who was a healthcare worker with PCR-confirmed SARS-CoV-2 infection or an uninfected control (not recorded which). The chain links TRBV6-1 to TRBJ2-3; maybe TRBD2 (5 bases). The CDR3 here is CASSLEGFSTDTQYF. In DNA, the CDR3 is TGTGCCAGCAGTCTCGAGGGTTTTAGCACAGATACGCAGTATTTT.